These T cell receptor beta chains were read from a single sample in a study of blood T cell repertoires in COVID-19. Method: immunoSEQ multiplex PCR; TCRdb's copy keeps in-frame clones and lacks some. The data contain around 100,000 clones, 75% to 90% of them seen just once; the ten biggest clones take up approximately 5.4%. The sequenced sample consisted of peripheral blood. Receptors were obtained from a woman in her forties or fifties with COVID-19, enrolled during active disease. Both conserved end residues are part of each CDR3. D genes are given only for firm matches. Rows give clone size only sometimes, using once, few, many, or a class for an expanded clone.

v_gene	len	abundance	d_gene	j_gene	CDR3nt	CDR3aa
TRBV28	18	.	.	TRBJ2-3	TGTGCCAGCAGTTTTTCGGGGGCGGGGGCACAGAGCACAGATACGCAGTATTTT	CASSFSGAGAQSTDTQYF
TRBV4-3	15	.	.	TRBJ2-7	TGCGCCAGCAGCCAAGACCTTAGCGGACCCTACGAGCAGTACTTC	CASSQDLSGPYEQYF
TRBV3-1/TRBV3-2	15	.	.	TRBJ1-4	TGTGCCAGCAGCCAAGACAGTGCCGGGGATGAAAAACTGTTTTTT	CASSQDSAGDEKLFF
TRBV13	18	.	.	TRBJ1-1	TGTGCCAGCAGCTCCATGTGGGGCGACAGGAAAGGCCACACTGAAGCTTTCTTT	CASSSMWGDRKGHTEAFF
TRBV19	15	.	.	TRBJ1-5	TGTGCCAGTAGCCCCGATGGCAGGGTCCATCAGCCCCAGCATTTT	CASSPDGRVHQPQHF
TRBV5-6	17	.	TRBD1	TRBJ2-1	TGTGCCAGCAGCTTGGATAGGGGGACAGCCTCCTACAATGAGCAGTTCTTC	CASSLDRGTASYNEQFF
TRBV28	13	.	.	TRBJ1-1	TGTGCCAGCAAACTACCGGCGAACACTGAAGCTTTCTTT	CASKLPANTEAFF
TRBV7-9	12	.	.	TRBJ1-3	TGTGCCAGCAGCTTCAGTGAAAGCACCATATATTTT	CASSFSESTIYF
TRBV24-1	16	.	.	TRBJ2-5	TGTGCCACCAGACCGATTACAGAACCGGCAACTGAGACCCAGTACTTC	CATRPITEPATETQYF
TRBV10-3	13	.	.	TRBJ2-5	TGTGCCAGCACTAGGGGGGGGGAAGAGACCCAGTACTTC	CASTRGGEETQYF
TRBV5-1	15	.	.	TRBJ1-4	TGCGCCAGCGCCCACCTTCCTAGTTCTAATGAAAAACTGTTTTTT	CASAHLPSSNEKLFF
TRBV6-2/TRBV6-3	15	.	TRBD2	TRBJ2-7	TGTGCCAGCAGTTACTCCCCAGCGGGGGGGCGGGAGCAGTACTTC	CASSYSPAGGREQYF
TRBV10-1	12	.	.	TRBJ1-5	TGCGCCAGCAGTGACAACAATCAGCCCCAGCATTTT	CASSDNNQPQHF
TRBV2	13	.	TRBD1	TRBJ1-5	TGTGCCAGCAGCTGGACAGGGGTTCAGCCCCAGCATTTT	CASSWTGVQPQHF
TRBV24-1	15	once	TRBD1	TRBJ2-2	TGTGCCACCAGTGCTCTGGGGACAGGCTCCGGGGAGCTGTTTTTT	CATSALGTGSGELFF
TRBV19	16	.	TRBD2	TRBJ2-5	TGTGCCAGTAGTATAAGGACTAGCGGGGTGCGAGAGACCCAGTACTTC	CASSIRTSGVRETQYF